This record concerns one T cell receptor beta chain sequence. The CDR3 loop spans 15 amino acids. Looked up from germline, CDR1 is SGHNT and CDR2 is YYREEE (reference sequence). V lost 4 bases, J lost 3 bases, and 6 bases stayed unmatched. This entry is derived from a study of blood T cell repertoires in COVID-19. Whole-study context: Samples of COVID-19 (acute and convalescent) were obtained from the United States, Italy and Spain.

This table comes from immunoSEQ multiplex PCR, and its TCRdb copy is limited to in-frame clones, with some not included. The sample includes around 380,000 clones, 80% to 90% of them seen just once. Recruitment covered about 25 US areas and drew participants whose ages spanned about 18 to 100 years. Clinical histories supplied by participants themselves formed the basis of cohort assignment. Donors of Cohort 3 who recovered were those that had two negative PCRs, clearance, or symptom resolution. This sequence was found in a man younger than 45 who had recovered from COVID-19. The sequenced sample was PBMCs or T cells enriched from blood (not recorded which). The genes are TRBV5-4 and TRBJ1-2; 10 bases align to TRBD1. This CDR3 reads CASSGRQGADYGYTF. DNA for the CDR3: TGTGCCAGCAGCGGTAGACAGGGGGCTGACTATGGCTACACCTTC.